The 8 T cell receptor beta chains below come from one sample, sequenced in a study of radiation and T cells in renal cell carcinoma. TCRdb's table, derived via immunoSEQ multiplex PCR, lists solely in-frame clones and lacks some. Of about 83,000 clones detected, roughly 83% appear once; the ten largest clones hold over 2%. Described time point: blood 4 weeks post-SBRT, at nephrectomy. This sample's treatment: 15 Gy SBRT to primary tumor, nephrectomy 4 weeks later. Sequencing was performed on blood, taken from a patient whose treatment included radiotherapy and nephrectomy. The receptors were sampled from a woman aged 55-69 years with renal cell carcinoma.

The V gene is TRBV9, the J gene TRBJ1-1; D perhaps matches TRBD1 (5 bases). Germline CDR1 and CDR2: SGDLS and YYNGEE. The CDR3 consists of 12 residues. With 3 bases removed from V and 7 bases from J, the gap between germline ends came to 10 bases. The CDR3 spells CASSEGAGEAFF. The CDR3 DNA is TGTGCCAGCAGCGAAGGGGCTGGTGAAGCTTTCTTT.

The V gene is TRBV23-1, the J gene TRBJ1-3; D gene uncertain. TRBV23-1 is identified as an open reading frame with a role that is uncertain. The CDR3 consists of 17 residues. V shed 3 bases and J shed 4 bases, with 19 bases lying between them. CDR3: CASSQVVERLEGNTIYF. CDR3 nucleotide sequence: TGCGCCAGCAGTCAGGTGGTGGAGAGGCTGGAAGGAAACACCATATATTTT.

V gene TRBV5-3 combines with J gene TRBJ1-2, with 7 nucleotides matching TRBD1. TRBV5-3 falls under the ORF class, with uncertain function. The trim removed 6 bases at V and 8 bases at J, leaving 13 bases unmatched. CDR3 length equals 14 residues. The CDR3 coding sequence is TGTGCCAGAACCGTTCCGGGCCAGGGGGACGGCTACACCTTC. Translated, it gives CARTVPGQGDGYTF.

V usage is TRBV19 and J usage is TRBJ2-7; 8 nucleotides match TRBD1. With 5 bases clipped from V and 2 bases from J, the junction kept 11 bases outside the gene matches. CDR1 is LNHDA and CDR2 is SQIVND in the germline V gene (reference sequence). The CDR3 contains 16 residues. The CDR3: CASSLPPGQGAYEQYF. CDR3 DNA: TGTGCCAGTAGTCTCCCCCCCGGACAGGGAGCCTACGAGCAGTACTTC.

The chain has TRBV5-1 and TRBJ2-7; no clear D gene. V dropped 1 base and J dropped 4 bases, with 6 bases sitting between them. Germline CDR1 and CDR2: SGHRS and YFSETQ. The CDR3 loop spans 12 amino acids. The CDR3 DNA is TGCGCCAGCAGCTTGTATCGTTACGAGCAGTACTTC. The encoded protein is CASSLYRYEQYF. The variable domain in full, with the rest retrieved from reference TRBV5-1 and TRBJ2-7, is KAGVTQTPRYLIKTRGQQVTLSCSPISGHRSVSWYQQTPGQGLQFLFEYFSETQRNKGNFPGRFSGRQFSNSRSEMNVSTLELGDSALYLCASSLYRYEQYFGPGTRLTVT.

The rearrangement joins TRBV28 to TRBJ2-7; D is undetermined. In germline, CDR1 is MDHEN, CDR2 SYDVKM. The CDR3 has 12 amino acids. Trimming pared 4 bases from V and 6 bases from J, leaving 10 bases between. The CDR3 DNA reads TGTGCCAGCAGTTCATCACAAGGCGAGCAGTACTTC. This codes for CASSSSQGEQYF.

J is TRBJ2-5 and V is TRBV6-6; the D is unclear. The germline V gene encodes CDR1 MNHNY and CDR2 SVGAGI (reference sequence). V lost 0 bases and J 5 bases, leaving 13 bases between the germline ends. This CDR3 region has 15 residues. CDR3 amino acids: CASSYSPSSPETQYF. CDR3 in DNA: TGTGCCAGCAGTTACTCTCCCAGTTCCCCCGAGACCCAGTACTTC.

This chain uses TRBV7-8 with TRBJ1-4; no clear D gene. The CDR3 covers 14 residues. Germline V gives CDR1 SGHVS, CDR2 FQNEAQ. V was cut by 2 bases and J by 5 bases, with 9 bases left in between. This CDR3 is CASSLTRPNEKLFF. The CDR3 region has the DNA TGTGCCAGCAGCTTAACCAGGCCAAATGAAAAACTGTTTTTT. The whole variable domain, filled in from reference TRBV7-8 and TRBJ1-4, reads GAGVSQSPRYKVAKRGQDVALRCDPISGHVSLFWYQQALGQGPEFLTYFQNEAQLDKSGLPSDRFFAERPEGSVSTLKIQRTQQEDSAVYLCASSLTRPNEKLFFGSGTQLSVL.